This TCR beta chain came from a study of Graves' ophthalmopathy and Graves' hyperthyroidism. The authors amplified TCR beta CDR3 regions from RNA transcripts. An opening RT-PCR round employed HTBI primers and preceded a second-round multiplex PCR. TCRdb ran MiXCR on the multiplex PCR reads and lists one entry per CDR3 protein. The table shows 260,000 or so distinct CDR3 sequences, with around 50% occurring only once. The CDR3 covers 13 residues. V was cut by 5 bases and J by 4 bases, with 11 bases left in between. The germline CDR1 and CDR2 sequences are SGHTA and FQGNSA. This clonotype has only a few counts. Its antigen is not identified. General study results and limits: Separation of ophthalmopathy from stable hyperthyroidism was achieved by a 13-signature model, at roughly 88% sensitivity and under 83% specificity.

The V and J genes are TRBV7-2 and TRBJ1-1; weak D call: TRBD1 (5 bases). Input material: peripheral blood. This receptor was identified in an adult man with Graves' ophthalmopathy. CDR3 loop: CASSELTATEAFF. The CDR3 region has the DNA TGTGCCAGCAGCGAACTGACAGCCACTGAAGCTTTCTTT.